The present T cell receptor beta chain was sequenced within a study of vaccination effects on CD4 cells after COVID-19. Findings and limits, study-wide: Convalescent post-vaccine spike-reactive clones were mostly newly vaccine-induced.

Assay used: immunoSEQ multiplex PCR; TCRdb lists only in-frame clones, some missing. The table lists tens of thousands of clones, 75% to 85% of them singletons. For this clone: No antigen is known for it.

Antigen-specific CD4+ T cells were expanded with viral peptide pools in the ViraFEST assay before sequencing. Culturing for around 10 days preceded CD4+ T cell isolation. Between March and December 2020, the person had a SARS-CoV-2 infection that PCR confirmed. The researchers cultured 1.5 million to 2.5 million PBMC per well with approximately 9.1 IU/ml IL-2 and roughly 10 ug/ml peptides. HIV-1 Nef peptide pool stimulation served as negative control. V gave up 6 bases and J gave up 3 bases, with 11 bases separating them. Germline CDR1 and CDR2: SGHTA and FQGNSA. This CDR3 is 13 amino acids long. This receptor was obtained from a human donor who had a prior SARS-CoV-2 infection. The sample consisted of CD4+ T cells from PBMCs cultured with HIV peptides, taken before COVID-19 vaccination. Subset reported: HIV-1 Nef peptide pool negative control/reference culture. The gene calls are TRBV7-2 and TRBJ1-2; D is perhaps TRBD1 (6 bases). CDR3: CASSSQGHYGYTF. In nucleotides, the CDR3 is TGTGCCAGCAGTTCACAGGGTCACTATGGCTACACCTTC.